This paragraph covers one TCR beta chain sequence. These data belong to a study of HIV-infected patients and healthy controls. This CDR3 has 10 residues. Germline V CDR1 and CDR2: SQVTM, ANQGSEA. Deletions cut 8 bases from V and 15 bases from J, with 17 bases between. A single record per CDR3 protein comes from TCRdb applying MiXCR to the 5' RACE reads. Among under 70,000 distinct CDR3 sequences listed, 19% were seen once. The origin of this receptor is a human donor in good health. The chain has TRBV29-1 and TRBJ2-4; D not certain. The sequencing sample was made of CD4+ T cells from blood. CDR3 coding DNA: TGCAGCCCTTGGACGGGTCGTCCGTACTTC. Amino acid sequence: CSPWTGRPYF.